This T cell receptor beta chain originates from a study of blood T cell repertoires in COVID-19. Produced via immunoSEQ multiplex PCR; TCRdb's table is partial and in-frame only. This repertoire shows some 350,000 clones, 88% found once; its top ten account for 6% to 8.5%. Per the germline V gene, CDR1 is SGHAT and CDR2 is FQNNGV. This CDR3 comprises 14 residues. Trimming took off 4 bases at V and 2 bases at J, with 12 bases between the two ends. V gene TRBV11-2 combines with J gene TRBJ2-7; unclear D gene. The sequenced sample consisted of peripheral blood. The source of this sequence is a woman in her sixties or seventies with COVID-19, enrolled during active disease. The CDR3 reads CASSSGRMPYEQYF. CDR3 in DNA: TGTGCCAGCAGCTCGGGTCGGATGCCCTACGAGCAGTACTTC.